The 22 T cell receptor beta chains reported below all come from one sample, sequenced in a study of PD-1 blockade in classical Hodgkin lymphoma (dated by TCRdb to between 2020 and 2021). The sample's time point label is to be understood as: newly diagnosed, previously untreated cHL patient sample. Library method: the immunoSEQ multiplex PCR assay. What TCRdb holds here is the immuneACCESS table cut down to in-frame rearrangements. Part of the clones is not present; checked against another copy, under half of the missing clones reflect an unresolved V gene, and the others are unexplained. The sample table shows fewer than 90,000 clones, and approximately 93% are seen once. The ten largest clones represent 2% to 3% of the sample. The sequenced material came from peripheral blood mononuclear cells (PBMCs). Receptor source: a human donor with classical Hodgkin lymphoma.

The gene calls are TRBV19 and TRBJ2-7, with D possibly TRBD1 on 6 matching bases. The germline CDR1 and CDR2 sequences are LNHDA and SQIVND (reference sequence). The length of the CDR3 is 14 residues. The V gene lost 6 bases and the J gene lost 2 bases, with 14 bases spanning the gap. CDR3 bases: TGTGCCAGTAGACACCGGGACAATACCTACGAGCAGTACTTC. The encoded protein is CASRHRDNTYEQYF.

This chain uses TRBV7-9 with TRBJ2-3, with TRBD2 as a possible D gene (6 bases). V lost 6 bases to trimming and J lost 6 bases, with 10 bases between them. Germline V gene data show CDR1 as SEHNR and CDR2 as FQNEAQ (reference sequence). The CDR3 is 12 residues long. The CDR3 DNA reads TGTGCCAGCAGACCTGGGGGGGATACGCAGTATTTT. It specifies CASRPGGDTQYF.

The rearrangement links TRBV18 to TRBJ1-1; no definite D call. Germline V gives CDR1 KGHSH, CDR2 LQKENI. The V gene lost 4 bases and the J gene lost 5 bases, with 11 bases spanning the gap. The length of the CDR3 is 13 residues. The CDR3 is CASSLQRETEAFF. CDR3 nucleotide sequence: TGTGCCAGCTCACTTCAACGGGAAACTGAAGCTTTCTTT. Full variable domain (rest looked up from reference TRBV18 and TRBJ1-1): NAGVMQNPRHLVRRRGQEARLRCSPMKGHSHVYWYRQLPEEGLKFMVYLQKENIIDESGMPKERFSAEFPKEGPSILRIQQVVRGDSAAYFCASSLQRETEAFFGQGTRLTVV.

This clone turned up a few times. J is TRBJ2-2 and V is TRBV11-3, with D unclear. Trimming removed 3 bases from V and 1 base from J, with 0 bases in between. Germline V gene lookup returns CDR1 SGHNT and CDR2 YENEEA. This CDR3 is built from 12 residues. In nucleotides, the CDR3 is TGTGCCAGCAGCTTGAACACCGGGGAGCTGTTTTTT. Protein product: CASSLNTGELFF.

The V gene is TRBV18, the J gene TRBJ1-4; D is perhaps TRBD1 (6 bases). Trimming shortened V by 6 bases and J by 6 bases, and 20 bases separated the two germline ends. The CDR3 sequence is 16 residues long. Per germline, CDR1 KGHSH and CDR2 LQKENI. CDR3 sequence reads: CASSPRRPQGYEKLFF. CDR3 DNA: TGTGCCAGCTCCCCCCGGCGGCCACAGGGATATGAAAAACTGTTTTTT.

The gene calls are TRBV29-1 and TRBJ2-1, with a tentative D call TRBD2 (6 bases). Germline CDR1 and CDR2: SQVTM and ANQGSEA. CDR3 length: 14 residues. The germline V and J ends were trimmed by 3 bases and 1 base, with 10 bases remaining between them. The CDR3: CSVDSGRSYNEQFF. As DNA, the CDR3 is TGCAGCGTTGACTCAGGGAGGTCCTACAATGAGCAGTTCTTC.

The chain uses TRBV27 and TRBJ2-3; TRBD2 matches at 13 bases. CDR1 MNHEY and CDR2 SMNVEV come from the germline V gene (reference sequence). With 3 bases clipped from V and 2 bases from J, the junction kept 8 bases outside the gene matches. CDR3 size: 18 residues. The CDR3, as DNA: TGTGCCAGCAGTTTTTTACTAGCGGGGGGGCATTACACAGATACGCAGTATTTT. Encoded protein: CASSFLLAGGHYTDTQYF.

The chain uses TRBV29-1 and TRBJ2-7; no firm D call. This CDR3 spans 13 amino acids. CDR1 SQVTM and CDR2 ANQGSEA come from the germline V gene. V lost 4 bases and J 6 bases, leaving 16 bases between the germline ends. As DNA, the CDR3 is TGCAGCGTTGTAACTCTTAAAAACACCGAGCAGTACTTC. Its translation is CSVVTLKNTEQYF.

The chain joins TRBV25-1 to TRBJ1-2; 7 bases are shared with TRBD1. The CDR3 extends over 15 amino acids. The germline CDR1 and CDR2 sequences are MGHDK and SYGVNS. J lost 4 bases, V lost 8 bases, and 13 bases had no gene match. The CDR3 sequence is CASSFTGTEPYGYTF. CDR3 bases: TGTGCCAGCTCTTTCACCGGGACAGAACCCTATGGCTACACCTTC.

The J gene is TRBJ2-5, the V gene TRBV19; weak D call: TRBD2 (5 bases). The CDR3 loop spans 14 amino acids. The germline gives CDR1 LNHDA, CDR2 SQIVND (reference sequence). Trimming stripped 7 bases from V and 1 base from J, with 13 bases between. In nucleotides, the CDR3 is TGTGCCAGTAAAGGAGCGGAGTTCCAAGAGACCCAGTACTTC. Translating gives CASKGAEFQETQYF.

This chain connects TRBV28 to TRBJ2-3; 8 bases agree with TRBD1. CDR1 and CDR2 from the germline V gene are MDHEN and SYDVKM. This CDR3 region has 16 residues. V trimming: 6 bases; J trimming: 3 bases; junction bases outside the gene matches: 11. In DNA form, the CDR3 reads TGTGCCAGCAGGGACCTGGACAGGGTTTTTACAGATACGCAGTATTTT. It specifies CASRDLDRVFTDTQYF.

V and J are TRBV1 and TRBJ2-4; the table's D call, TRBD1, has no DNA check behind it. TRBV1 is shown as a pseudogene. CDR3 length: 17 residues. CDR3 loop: CTSSQDRTGKAKNIQYF. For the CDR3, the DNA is TGCACCAGCAGCCAAGATCGAACAGGCAAAGCCAAAAACATTCAGTACTTC.

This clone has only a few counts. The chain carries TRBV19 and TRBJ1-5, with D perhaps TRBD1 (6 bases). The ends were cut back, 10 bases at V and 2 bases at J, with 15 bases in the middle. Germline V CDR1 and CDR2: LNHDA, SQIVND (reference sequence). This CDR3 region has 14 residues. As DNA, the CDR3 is TGTGCCACCTGTACAGGGTTCGGCAATCAGCCCCAGCATTTT. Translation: CATCTGFGNQPQHF.

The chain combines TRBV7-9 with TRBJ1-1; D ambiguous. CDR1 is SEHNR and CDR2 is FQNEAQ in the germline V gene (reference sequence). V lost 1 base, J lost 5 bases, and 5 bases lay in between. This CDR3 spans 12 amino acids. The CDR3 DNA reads TGTGCCAGCAGCTTAGGCCGGACTGAAGCTTTCTTT. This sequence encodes CASSLGRTEAFF.

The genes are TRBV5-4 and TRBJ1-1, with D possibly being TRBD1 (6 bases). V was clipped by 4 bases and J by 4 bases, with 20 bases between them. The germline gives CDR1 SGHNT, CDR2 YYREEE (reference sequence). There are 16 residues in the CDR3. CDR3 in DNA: TGTGCCAGCAGCCCCAGAGGGGGAGGGTTCGGCACTGAAGCTTTCTTT. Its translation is CASSPRGGGFGTEAFF.

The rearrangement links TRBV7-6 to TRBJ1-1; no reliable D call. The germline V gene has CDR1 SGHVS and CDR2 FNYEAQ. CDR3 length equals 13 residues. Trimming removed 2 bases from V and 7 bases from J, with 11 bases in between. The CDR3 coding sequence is TGTGCCAGCAGCTTATATAACGGAGGTGAAGCTTTCTTT. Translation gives CASSLYNGGEAFF. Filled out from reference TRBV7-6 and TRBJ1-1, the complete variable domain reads GAGVSQSPRYKVTKRGQDVALRCDPISGHVSLYWYRQALGQGPEFLTYFNYEAQQDKSGLPNDRFSAERPEGSISTLTIQRTEQRDSAMYRCASSLYNGGEAFFGQGTRLTVV.

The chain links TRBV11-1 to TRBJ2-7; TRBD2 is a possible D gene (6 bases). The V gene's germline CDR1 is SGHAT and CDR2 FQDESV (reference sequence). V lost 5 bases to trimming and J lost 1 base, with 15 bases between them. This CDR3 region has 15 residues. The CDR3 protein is CASSRGTENSYEQYF. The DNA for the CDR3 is TGTGCCAGCAGCCGCGGGACCGAGAATTCCTACGAGCAGTACTTC.

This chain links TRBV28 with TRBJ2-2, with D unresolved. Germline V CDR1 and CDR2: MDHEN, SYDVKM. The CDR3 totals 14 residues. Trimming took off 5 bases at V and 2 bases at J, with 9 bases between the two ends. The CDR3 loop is CASSGWVNTGELFF. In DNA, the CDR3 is TGTGCCAGCAGTGGCTGGGTAAACACCGGGGAGCTGTTTTTT.

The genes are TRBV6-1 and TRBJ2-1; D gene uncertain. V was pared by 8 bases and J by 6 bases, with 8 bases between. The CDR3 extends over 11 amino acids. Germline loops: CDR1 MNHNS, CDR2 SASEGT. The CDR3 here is CASPRINEQFF. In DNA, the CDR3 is TGTGCCAGCCCCCGTATCAATGAGCAGTTCTTC.

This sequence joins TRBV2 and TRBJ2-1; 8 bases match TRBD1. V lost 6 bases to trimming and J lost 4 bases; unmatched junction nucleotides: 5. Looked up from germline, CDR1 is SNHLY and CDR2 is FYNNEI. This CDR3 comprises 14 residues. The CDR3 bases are TGTGCCAGCAGGGACAGGGTATTATACAATGAGCAGTTCTTC. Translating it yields CASRDRVLYNEQFF.

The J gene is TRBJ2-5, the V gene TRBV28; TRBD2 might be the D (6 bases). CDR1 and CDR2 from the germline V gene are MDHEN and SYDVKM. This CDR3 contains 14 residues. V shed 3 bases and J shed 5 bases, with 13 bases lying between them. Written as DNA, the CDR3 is TGTGCCAGCAGTTTCGGGACTCCCCTGGAGACCCAGTACTTC. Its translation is CASSFGTPLETQYF.

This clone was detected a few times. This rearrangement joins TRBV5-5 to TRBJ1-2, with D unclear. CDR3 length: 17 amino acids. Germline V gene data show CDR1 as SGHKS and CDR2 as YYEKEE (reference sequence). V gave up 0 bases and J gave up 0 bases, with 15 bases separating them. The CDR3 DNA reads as TGTGCCAGCAGCTTGGCCCTCCGTCAGTTCTCTAACTATGGCTACACCTTC. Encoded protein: CASSLALRQFSNYGYTF.